This TCR beta chain appears in the sequencing data of a study of blood T cell repertoires in COVID-19. About the research overall: T cells, B-cell-depleted T cells, or PBMCs provided the cDNA or gDNA that served as material.

The repertoire was sequenced with immunoSEQ multiplex PCR; TCRdb's copy has only in-frame clones and lacks some. The profile covers over 300,000 clones, with under 90% appearing a single time and roughly a tenth taken by the ten largest. CDR3 length: 13 residues. Germline V gene sequence: CDR1 SNHLY, CDR2 FYNNEI. V was pared by 3 bases and J by 6 bases, with 0 bases of the junction left unmatched. The gene calls are TRBV2 and TRBJ2-4; 9 nucleotides line up with TRBD1. This receptor was identified in a woman aged 18 to 35 who had recovered from COVID-19. Sequenced material: PBMCs or T cells enriched from blood (not recorded which). CDR3 amino acids: CASSEDRGNIQYF. DNA of the CDR3: TGTGCCAGCAGTGAGGACAGGGGAAACATTCAGTACTTC.